The sample holds a few counts of the clone carrying this TCR beta chain. The record originates from a study of shared clonotypes between healthy human individuals. The genomic DNA of each subset was split evenly across several immunoSEQ plates. Here immunoSEQ multiplex PCR was the method, and the copy in TCRdb shows in-frame clones only, minus some. This table has roughly 640,000 clones, around 72% appearing once. The CDR3 is made up of 17 amino acids. V was trimmed by 1 base and J by 1 base, leaving 16 bases between them. Looked up from germline, CDR1 is SGHNT and CDR2 is YENEEA. The sequence was obtained from a woman aged 25 to 39 in good health. The chain links TRBV11-3 to TRBJ1-1, with D perhaps matching TRBD1 (6 bases). The source material was memory CD4+ T cells sorted from blood. Subset meaning: CD45RA-negative fraction. CDR3 DNA sequence: TGTGCCAGCAGCTTAGTTATAGGGGGGCCCCAGAACACTGAAGCTTTCTTT. It translates to CASSLVIGGPQNTEAFF.